Listed below are T cell receptor beta chains from one sample, sequenced in a study of regulatory T cells in long-lasting Graves disease. Via MiXCR, TCRdb re-called the multiplex PCR reads, giving one row per CDR3 protein. Of more than 300,000 distinct CDR3 sequences in the sample, around 11% were seen once. The sample was also reused in another study, on T cells in Graves' hyperthyroidism and ophthalmopathy.

Sequenced here: peripheral blood mononuclear cells (PBMCs), sampled at new diagnosis, from a patient treated with antithyroid drugs. The source of these receptors is a woman aged 18 to 35 with Graves disease. Each CDR3 is given with its conserved first and last residue. A D gene is named only where the DNA matches it firmly. Not all rows give a size; the values are once, few, many and, for expanded clones, a class.

TRBD1,NA,TRBV7-3,TRBJ2-2,CASSFRPDRGRAGELFF,TGTGCCAGCAGCTTCCGCCCGGACAGGGGGCGGGCCGGGGAGCTGTTTTTT
TRBD2,NA,TRBV20-1,TRBJ2-1,CSARLAGDSYNEQFF,TGCAGTGCAAGACTAGCGGGAGACTCTTACAATGAGCAGTTCTTC
NA,many,TRBV15,TRBJ2-1,CATSWGTFYRSSYNEQFF,TGTGCCACCAGCTGGGGGACCTTCTATAGGAGCTCCTACAATGAGCAGTTCTTC
NA,many,TRBV20-1,TRBJ1-2,CSARRQVNYGYTF,TGCAGTGCTAGACGGCAGGTTAACTATGGCTACACCTTC
NA,many,TRBV12-3/TRBV12-4,TRBJ2-1,CASSPSGSGEQFF,TGTGCCAGCAGTCCCTCCGGGTCCGGTGAGCAGTTCTTC
NA,many,TRBV7-9,TRBJ1-1,CASSLGASLGTEAFF,TGTGCCAGCAGCTTAGGCGCTTCCCTGGGAACTGAAGCTTTCTTT
TRBD1,many,TRBV29-1,TRBJ1-6,CSVGTGNRNSPLHF,TGCAGCGTGGGGACAGGGAACCGTAATTCACCCCTCCACTTT
TRBD1,many,TRBV6-1,TRBJ1-3,CASREGQPNSGNTIYF,TGTGCCAGCCGCGAGGGACAGCCAAACTCTGGAAACACCATATATTTT
NA,many,TRBV6-5,TRBJ2-7,CASSYSFGVTYEQYF,TGTGCCAGCAGTTACTCGTTCGGGGTCACCTACGAGCAGTACTTC
NA,NA,TRBV5-1,TRBJ2-6,CASSLGTEPGANVLTF,TGCGCCAGCAGCTTGGGGACGGAACCTGGGGCCAACGTCCTGACTTTC
NA,many,TRBV28,TRBJ1-6,CASSLFTKLGRRNSPLHF,TGTGCCAGCAGTTTATTCACCAAACTCGGACGGAGAAATTCACCCCTCCACTTT
NA,many,TRBV6-2/TRBV6-3,TRBJ1-1,CASISGGRTEAFF,TGTGCCAGTATTAGCGGCGGGAGGACTGAAGCTTTCTTT
TRBD2,many,TRBV6-1,TRBJ2-1,CASSGGGALGANEQFF,TGTGCCAGCAGTGGGGGAGGGGCTTTAGGGGCCAATGAGCAGTTCTTC
TRBD2,many,TRBV5-5,TRBJ2-1,CASSTSASVSYNEQFF,TGTGCCAGCAGTACTAGCGCCTCTGTCTCCTACAATGAGCAGTTCTTC
NA,many,TRBV27,TRBJ2-3,CASRATQGDTQYF,TGTGCCAGCAGAGCGACCCAGGGAGATACGCAGTATTTT
NA,NA,TRBV6-2/TRBV6-3,TRBJ2-1,CASSWAGRQETRYF,TGTGCCAGCAGTTGGGCGGGCAGACAAGAGACCCGGTACTTC
NA,many,TRBV7-9,TRBJ2-5,CASSLKGRETQYF,TGTGCCAGCAGCTTAAAGGGCAGAGAGACCCAGTACTTC
NA,many,TRBV6-2/TRBV6-3,TRBJ2-1,CASQVSSYNEQFF,TGTGCCAGCCAGGTGTCGTCCTACAATGAGCAGTTCTTC
TRBD1,many,TRBV7-9,TRBJ2-2,CALQGALGIVTGELFF,TGTGCCCTCCAGGGGGCTCTGGGGATTGTCACCGGGGAGCTGTTTTTT
NA,many,TRBV10-3,TRBJ1-1,CAISDPTVNTEAFF,TGTGCCATCAGTGACCCGACAGTAAACACTGAAGCTTTCTTT
NA,many,TRBV4-3,TRBJ2-3,CASSQVGVDTDTQYF,TGCGCCAGCAGCCAAGTTGGGGTAGACACAGATACGCAGTATTTT
NA,NA,TRBV20-1,TRBJ1-1,CSARREQNRVWLLTEAFF,TGCAGTGCTAGGCGAGAACAAAACAGGGTTTGGCTTTTGACTGAAGCTTTCTTT
NA,many,TRBV5-1,TRBJ1-1,CASSPTSFENTEAFF,TGTGCCAGCAGCCCCACATCGTTCGAGAACACTGAAGCTTTCTTT
NA,many,TRBV11-2,TRBJ2-4,CASSLGDGGKAKNIQYF,TGTGCCAGCAGCTTAGGAGATGGGGGGAAGGCCAAAAACATTCAGTACTTC
NA,many,TRBV12-3/TRBV12-4,TRBJ2-1,CASSQGPQGLEQFF,TGTGCCAGCAGCCAGGGCCCCCAGGGCCTAGAGCAGTTCTTC
NA,NA,TRBV5-1,TRBJ1-1,CASSLTSPDRSLNTEAFF,TGCGCCAGCAGCTTGACGTCGCCGGACAGATCTCTGAACACTGAAGCTTTCTTT
NA,NA,TRBV4-1,TRBJ1-5,CASSQVGDDNQPQHF,TGCGCCAGCAGCCAAGTGGGGGACGACAATCAGCCCCAGCATTTT
NA,many,TRBV28,TRBJ2-7,CASSLPGSSYEQYF,TGTGCCAGCAGTTTACCGGGGAGCTCCTACGAGCAGTACTTC
NA,NA,TRBV9,TRBJ2-3,CASSETDSDTQYF,TGTGCCAGCAGCGAAACCGACTCGGATACGCAGTATTTT
NA,many,TRBV10-3,TRBJ2-1,CAISIKSGGTLSSYNEQFF,TGTGCCATCAGTATTAAGTCGGGCGGGACTCTGAGCTCCTACAATGAGCAGTTCTTC
NA,many,TRBV27,TRBJ2-7,CASSLSTVDHEQYF,TGTGCCAGCAGTTTATCCACAGTGGATCACGAGCAGTACTTC
NA,many,TRBV28,TRBJ2-4,CASSSPPDKSKNIQYF,TGTGCCAGCAGTTCGCCACCGGACAAGTCCAAAAACATTCAGTACTTC
TRBD1,NA,TRBV3-1,TRBJ1-5,CASSQLRGNQPQHF,TGTGCCAGCAGCCAACTCAGGGGGAATCAGCCCCAGCATTTT
NA,many,TRBV29-1,TRBJ1-6,CSVQTGSSYNSPLHF,TGCAGCGTTCAAACAGGGAGCTCCTATAATTCACCCCTCCACTTT
NA,NA,TRBV13,TRBJ2-3,CASSKARREWGTDTQYF,TGTGCCAGCTCGAAGGCGAGGCGAGAATGGGGCACAGATACGCAGTATTTT
NA,many,TRBV2,TRBJ2-7,CASKSDTTYEQYF,TGTGCCAGCAAATCGGACACGACCTACGAGCAGTACTTC
NA,NA,TRBV6-1,TRBJ1-5,CASSEQDPGNQPQHF,TGTGCCAGCAGTGAGCAGGACCCAGGGAATCAGCCCCAGCATTTT
TRBD1,many,TRBV10-2,TRBJ2-7,CASRRGQGIYEQYF,TGCGCCAGCAGGAGGGGACAGGGAATCTACGAGCAGTACTTC
TRBD1,many,TRBV5-1,TRBJ1-1,CASSHATGDRDFATEAFF,TGCGCCAGCAGCCACGCTACCGGGGACAGGGATTTTGCCACTGAAGCTTTCTTT
TRBD2,NA,TRBV5-8,TRBJ2-7,CASSLAETSDGEQYF,TGTGCCAGCAGCTTGGCCGAGACTAGCGACGGCGAGCAGTACTTC
TRBD2,few,TRBV11-2,TRBJ2-1,CASRHTGRPSGIKDNEQFF,TGTGCCAGCAGGCACACAGGGCGTCCTAGCGGGATCAAGGACAATGAGCAGTTCTTC
NA,many,TRBV20-1,TRBJ2-1,CSAMRGGNSYNEQFF,TGCAGTGCAATGAGGGGGGGGAACTCCTACAATGAGCAGTTCTTC
NA,many,TRBV27,TRBJ2-1,CASTSLPMPYNEQFF,TGTGCCAGCACCTCTCTCCCGATGCCCTACAATGAGCAGTTCTTC
TRBD1,many,TRBV2,TRBJ2-7,CASIKGQGSWEQYF,TGTGCCAGTATAAAGGGACAGGGTTCATGGGAGCAGTACTTC
TRBD1,many,TRBV27,TRBJ1-2,CASSLVSGGLEGYTF,TGTGCCAGCAGTTTAGTTTCAGGGGGATTAGAGGGCTACACCTTC
NA,many,TRBV12-3/TRBV12-4,TRBJ1-1,CASSFPTSEAFF,TGTGCCAGCAGTTTTCCGACATCGGAAGCTTTCTTT
NA,many,TRBV27,TRBJ1-5,CASSQGLGAQHF,TGTGCCAGCAGTCAGGGTTTAGGAGCCCAGCATTTT
NA,many,TRBV11-2,TRBJ2-7,CASSLTTHSYEQYF,TGTGCCAGCAGTCTGACTACGCACTCCTACGAGCAGTACTTC
TRBD2,NA,TRBV29-1,TRBJ2-5,CSVVGGGWQETQYF,TGCAGCGTTGTGGGGGGGGGGTGGCAAGAGACCCAGTACTTC
NA,many,TRBV5-1,TRBJ2-1,CASRLRSRAYNEQFF,TGCGCCAGCAGACTCCGGAGTAGAGCCTACAATGAGCAGTTCTTC
NA,few,TRBV6-1,TRBJ2-5,CASNSGTLIGETQYF,TGTGCCAGCAACTCCGGGACACTCATTGGGGAGACCCAGTACTTC
TRBD2,many,TRBV28,TRBJ2-7,CASSGKLAGVLSYEQYF,TGTGCCAGCAGTGGTAAACTAGCGGGAGTTCTCTCCTACGAGCAGTACTTC
NA,NA,TRBV7-2,TRBJ1-2,CASSLVQESYGYTF,TGTGCCAGCAGCTTAGTTCAGGAAAGCTATGGCTACACCTTC
NA,many,TRBV7-2,TRBJ2-6,CASSLGRANVLTF,TGTGCCAGCAGCCTCGGTAGGGCCAACGTCCTGACTTTC
NA,NA,TRBV7-9,TRBJ1-1,CASSFLGLRWVKNTEAFF,TGTGCCAGCAGCTTCCTCGGGCTGCGCTGGGTGAAAAACACTGAAGCTTTCTTT
TRBD1,NA,TRBV6-2/TRBV6-3,TRBJ1-1,CASSEIRGVNTEAFF,TGTGCCAGCAGTGAGATCAGGGGGGTGAACACTGAAGCTTTCTTT